What follows describes a single T cell receptor beta chain. Its cognate antigen is unknown. PCR was performed using 60 Vbeta and 13 Jbeta primers. Profiling relied on immunoSEQ multiplex PCR, and the TCRdb table lists in-frame clones only, not all of them. The data hold over 100,000 clones, with roughly 70% observed a single time. CDR1 is SSHAT and CDR2 is FNYEAQ in the germline V gene (reference sequence). This CDR3 is built from 12 residues. The V end was cut by 5 bases, the J end by 8 bases, with 12 bases between. The entry originates in a study of cytomegalovirus exposure and HLA in healthy donors. Study-level findings and limits: Most subjects had HLA-A and HLA-B alleles reportedly predicted accurately by TCR beta sequences. Later on, an analysis tied some 17,000 TCR beta sequences to HLA alleles at 0.05 false discovery rate. An assumption of roughly uniform sequencing depth across donors underlay the presence/absence analyses. Among the CMV-associated chains, a few were confirmed in vitro as specific for CMV antigens.

Sample: PBMCs. The source of this sequence is a man aged 40-49 years in good health and CMV-seropositive. The chain joins TRBV7-7 to TRBJ1-1; unclear D gene. The CDR3 DNA is TGTGCCAGCAGCGACCTAGGAGGGGAAGCTTTCTTT. This encodes CASSDLGGEAFF.